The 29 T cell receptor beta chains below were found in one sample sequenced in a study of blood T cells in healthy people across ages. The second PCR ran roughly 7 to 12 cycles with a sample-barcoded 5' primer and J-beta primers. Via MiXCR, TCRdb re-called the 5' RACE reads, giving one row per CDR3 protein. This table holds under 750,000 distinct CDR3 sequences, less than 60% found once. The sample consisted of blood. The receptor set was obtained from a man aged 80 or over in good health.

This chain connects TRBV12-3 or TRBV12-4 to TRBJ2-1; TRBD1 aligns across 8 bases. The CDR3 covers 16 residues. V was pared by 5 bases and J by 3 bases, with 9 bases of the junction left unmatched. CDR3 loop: CASSRSGQVIYNEQFF. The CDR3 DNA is TGTGCCAGCAGTCGATCGGGACAGGTAATCTACAATGAGCAGTTCTTC.

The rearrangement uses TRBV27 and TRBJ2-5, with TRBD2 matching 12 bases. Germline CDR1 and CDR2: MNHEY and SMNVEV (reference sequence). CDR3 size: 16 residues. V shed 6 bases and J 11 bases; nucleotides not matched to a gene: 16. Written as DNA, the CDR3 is TGTGCCAGCAGCACCCCGACTAGCGGGAGAAGGGGTGAGCAGTACTTC. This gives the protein CASSTPTSGRRGEQYF.

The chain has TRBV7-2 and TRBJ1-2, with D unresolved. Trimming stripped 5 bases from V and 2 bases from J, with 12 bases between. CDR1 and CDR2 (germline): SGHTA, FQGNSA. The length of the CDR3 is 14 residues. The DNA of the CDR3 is TGTGCCAGCAGCCCCAGTCGGGGAAACTATGGCTACACCTTC. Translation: CASSPSRGNYGYTF.

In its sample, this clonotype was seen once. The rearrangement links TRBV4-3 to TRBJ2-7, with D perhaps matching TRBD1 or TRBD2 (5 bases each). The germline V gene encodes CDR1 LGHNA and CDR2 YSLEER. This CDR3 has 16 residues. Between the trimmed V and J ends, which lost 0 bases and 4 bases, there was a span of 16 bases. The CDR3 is CASSQEWDRPPYEQYF. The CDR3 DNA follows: TGCGCCAGCAGCCAAGAATGGGACCGCCCTCCTTACGAGCAGTACTTC.

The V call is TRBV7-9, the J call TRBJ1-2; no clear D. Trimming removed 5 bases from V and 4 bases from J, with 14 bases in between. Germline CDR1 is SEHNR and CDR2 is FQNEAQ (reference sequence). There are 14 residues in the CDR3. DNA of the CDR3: TGTGCCAGCAGCCGGGTCGACACTAGCTATGGCTACACCTTC. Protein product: CASSRVDTSYGYTF.

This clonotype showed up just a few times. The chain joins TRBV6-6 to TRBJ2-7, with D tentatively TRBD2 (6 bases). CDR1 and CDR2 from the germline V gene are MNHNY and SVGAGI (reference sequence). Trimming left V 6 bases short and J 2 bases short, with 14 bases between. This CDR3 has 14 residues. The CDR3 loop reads CASRSGRGTYEQYF. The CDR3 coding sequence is TGTGCCAGCAGATCGGGACGGGGGACCTACGAGCAGTACTTC.

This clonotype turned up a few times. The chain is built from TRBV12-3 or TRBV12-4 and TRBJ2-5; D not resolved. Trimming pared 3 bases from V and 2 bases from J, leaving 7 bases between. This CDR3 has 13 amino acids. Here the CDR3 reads CASSLTQQETQYF. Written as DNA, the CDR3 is TGTGCCAGCAGTTTGACACAGCAAGAGACCCAGTACTTC.

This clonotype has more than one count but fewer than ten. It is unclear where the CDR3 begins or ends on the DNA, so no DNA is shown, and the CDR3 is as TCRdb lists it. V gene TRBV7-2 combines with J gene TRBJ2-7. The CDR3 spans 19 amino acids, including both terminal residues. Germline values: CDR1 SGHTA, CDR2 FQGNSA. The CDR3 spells CARTRPCISVPAAPYEQYF.

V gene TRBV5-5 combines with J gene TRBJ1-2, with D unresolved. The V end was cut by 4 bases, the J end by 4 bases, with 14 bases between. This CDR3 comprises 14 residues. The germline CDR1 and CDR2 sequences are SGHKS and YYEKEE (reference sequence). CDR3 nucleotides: TGTGCCAGCAGCGCGGAGGGAAGTAGCTATGGCTACACCTTC. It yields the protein CASSAEGSSYGYTF.

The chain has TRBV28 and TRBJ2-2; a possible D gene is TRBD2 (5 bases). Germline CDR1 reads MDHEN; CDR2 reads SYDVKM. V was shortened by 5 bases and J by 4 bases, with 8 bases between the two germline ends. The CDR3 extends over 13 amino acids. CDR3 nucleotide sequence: TGTGCCAGCAGTGCGGAGGTCACCGGGGAGCTGTTTTTT. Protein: CASSAEVTGELFF.

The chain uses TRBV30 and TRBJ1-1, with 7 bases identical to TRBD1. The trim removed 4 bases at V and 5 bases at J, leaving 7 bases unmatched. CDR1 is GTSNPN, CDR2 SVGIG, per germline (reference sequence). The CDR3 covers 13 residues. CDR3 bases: TGTGCCTGGAACAGGGGCAGGGGAACTGAAGCTTTCTTT. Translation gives CAWNRGRGTEAFF.

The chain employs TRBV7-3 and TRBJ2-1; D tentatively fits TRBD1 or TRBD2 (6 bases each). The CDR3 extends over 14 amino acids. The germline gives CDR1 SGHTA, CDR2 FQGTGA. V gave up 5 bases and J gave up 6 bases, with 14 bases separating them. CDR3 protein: CASSPVGGRNEQFF. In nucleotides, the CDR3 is TGTGCCAGCAGCCCGGTAGGGGGGCGCAATGAGCAGTTCTTC.

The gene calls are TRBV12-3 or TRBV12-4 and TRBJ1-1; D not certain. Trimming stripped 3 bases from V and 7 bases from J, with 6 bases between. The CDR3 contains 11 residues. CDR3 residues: CASSFGGEAFF. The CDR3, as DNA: TGTGCCAGCAGTTTTGGCGGTGAAGCTTTCTTT.

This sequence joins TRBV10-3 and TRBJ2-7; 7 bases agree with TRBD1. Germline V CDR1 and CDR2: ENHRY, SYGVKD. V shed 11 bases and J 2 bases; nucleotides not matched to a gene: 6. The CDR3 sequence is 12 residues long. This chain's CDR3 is CASTGQPYEQYF. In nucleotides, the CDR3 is TGTGCCTCGACGGGACAGCCCTACGAGCAGTACTTC.

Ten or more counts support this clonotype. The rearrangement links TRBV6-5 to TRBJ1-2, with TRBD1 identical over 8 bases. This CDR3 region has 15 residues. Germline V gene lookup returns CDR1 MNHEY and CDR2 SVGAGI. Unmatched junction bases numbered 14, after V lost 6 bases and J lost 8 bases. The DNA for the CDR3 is TGTGCCAGCAGGCTGACCGGGACAGGCATGAAGGGCTACACCTTC. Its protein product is CASRLTGTGMKGYTF.

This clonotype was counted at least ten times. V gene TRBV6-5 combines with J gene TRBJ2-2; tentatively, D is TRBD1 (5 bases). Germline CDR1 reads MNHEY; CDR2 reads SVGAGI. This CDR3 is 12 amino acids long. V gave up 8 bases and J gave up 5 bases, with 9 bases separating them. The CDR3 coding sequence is TGTGCCAGCCAGGGTGATACCGGGGAGCTGTTTTTT. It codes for CASQGDTGELFF.

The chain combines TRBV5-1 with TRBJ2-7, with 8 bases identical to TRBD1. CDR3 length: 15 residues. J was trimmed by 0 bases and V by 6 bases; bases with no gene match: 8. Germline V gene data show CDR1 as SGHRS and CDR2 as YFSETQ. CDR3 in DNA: TGCGCCAGCACCAAGACAGGGGTAGACTCCTACGAGCAGTACTTC. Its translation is CASTKTGVDSYEQYF.

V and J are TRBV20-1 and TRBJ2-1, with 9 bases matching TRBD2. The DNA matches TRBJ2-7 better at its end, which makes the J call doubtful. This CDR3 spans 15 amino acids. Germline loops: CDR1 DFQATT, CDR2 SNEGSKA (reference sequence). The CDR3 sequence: CSARYSGRPYNEQYF. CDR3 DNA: TGCAGTGCTAGATACAGCGGGAGGCCCTACAATGAGCAGTACTTC.

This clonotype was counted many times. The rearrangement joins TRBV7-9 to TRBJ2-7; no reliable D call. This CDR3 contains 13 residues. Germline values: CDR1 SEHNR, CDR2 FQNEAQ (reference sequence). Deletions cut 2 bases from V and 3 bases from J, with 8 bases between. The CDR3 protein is CASSLYGDYEQYF. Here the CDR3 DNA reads TGTGCCAGCAGCTTATACGGAGACTACGAGCAGTACTTC.

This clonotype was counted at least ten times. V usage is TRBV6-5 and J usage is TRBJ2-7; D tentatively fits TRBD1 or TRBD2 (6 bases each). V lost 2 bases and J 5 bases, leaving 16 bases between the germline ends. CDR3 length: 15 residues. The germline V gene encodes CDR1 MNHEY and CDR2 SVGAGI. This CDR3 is CASSYLSVGGDEQYF. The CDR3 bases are TGTGCCAGCAGTTACCTCAGCGTGGGGGGCGACGAGCAGTACTTC.

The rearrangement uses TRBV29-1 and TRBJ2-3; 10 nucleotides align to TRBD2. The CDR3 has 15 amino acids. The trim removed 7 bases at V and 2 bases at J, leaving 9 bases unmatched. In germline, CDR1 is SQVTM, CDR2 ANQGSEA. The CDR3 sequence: CSAFSTSGNTDTQYF. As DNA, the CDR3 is TGCAGCGCTTTCAGTACTAGCGGGAACACAGATACGCAGTATTTT.

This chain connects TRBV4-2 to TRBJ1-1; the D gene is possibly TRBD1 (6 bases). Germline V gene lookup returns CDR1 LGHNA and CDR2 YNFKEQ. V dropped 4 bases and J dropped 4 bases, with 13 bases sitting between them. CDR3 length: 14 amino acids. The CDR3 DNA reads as TGTGCCAGCAGCCCTCGTCGAGGGGGCACTGAAGCTTTCTTT. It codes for CASSPRRGGTEAFF.

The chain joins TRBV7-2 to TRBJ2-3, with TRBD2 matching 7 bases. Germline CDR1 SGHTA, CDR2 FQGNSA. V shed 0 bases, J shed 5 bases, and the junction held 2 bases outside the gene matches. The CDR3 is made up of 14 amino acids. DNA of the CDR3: TGTGCCAGCAGCTTAGCGTTAGCGGGAGATACGCAGTATTTT. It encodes CASSLALAGDTQYF. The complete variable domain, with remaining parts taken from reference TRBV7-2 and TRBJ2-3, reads GAGVSQSPSNKVTEKGKDVELRCDPISGHTALYWYRQSLGQGLEFLIYFQGNSAPDKSGLPSDRFSAERTGGSVSTLTIQRTQQEDSAVYLCASSLALAGDTQYFGPGTRLTVL.

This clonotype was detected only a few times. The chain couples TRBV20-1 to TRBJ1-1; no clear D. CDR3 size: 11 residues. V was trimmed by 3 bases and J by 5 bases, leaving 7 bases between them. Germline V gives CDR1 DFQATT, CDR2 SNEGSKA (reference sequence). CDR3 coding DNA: TGCAGTGCTAGGCAATCGACTGAAGCTTTCTTT. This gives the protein CSARQSTEAFF.

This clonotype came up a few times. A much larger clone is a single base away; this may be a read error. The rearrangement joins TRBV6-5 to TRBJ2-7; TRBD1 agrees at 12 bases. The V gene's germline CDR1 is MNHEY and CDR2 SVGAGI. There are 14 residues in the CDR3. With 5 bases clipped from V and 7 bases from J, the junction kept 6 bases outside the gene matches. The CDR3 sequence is CASSDGTGGREQYF. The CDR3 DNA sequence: TGTGCCAGCAGTGACGGGACAGGGGGCAGGGAGCAGTACTTC.

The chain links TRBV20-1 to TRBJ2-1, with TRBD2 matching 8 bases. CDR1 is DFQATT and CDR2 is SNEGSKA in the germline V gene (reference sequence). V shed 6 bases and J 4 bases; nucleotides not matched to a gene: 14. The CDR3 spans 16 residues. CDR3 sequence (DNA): TGCAGTGCGGATGATAGGAGCGGGGGAACTTACAATGAGCAGTTCTTC. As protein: CSADDRSGGTYNEQFF.

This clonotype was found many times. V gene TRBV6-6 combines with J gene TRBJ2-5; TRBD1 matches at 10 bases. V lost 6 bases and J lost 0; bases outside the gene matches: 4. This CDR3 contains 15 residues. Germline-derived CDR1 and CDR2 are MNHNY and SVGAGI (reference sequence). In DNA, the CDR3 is TGTGCCAGCAGCCCGGGACAGGGGCACCAAGAGACCCAGTACTTC. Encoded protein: CASSPGQGHQETQYF.

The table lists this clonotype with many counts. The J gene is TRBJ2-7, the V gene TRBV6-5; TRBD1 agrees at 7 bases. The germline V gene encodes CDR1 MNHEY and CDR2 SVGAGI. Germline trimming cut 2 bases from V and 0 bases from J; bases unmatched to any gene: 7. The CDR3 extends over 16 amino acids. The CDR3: CASSYEGTARSYEQYF. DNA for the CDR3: TGTGCCAGCAGTTACGAGGGGACAGCCCGCTCCTACGAGCAGTACTTC.

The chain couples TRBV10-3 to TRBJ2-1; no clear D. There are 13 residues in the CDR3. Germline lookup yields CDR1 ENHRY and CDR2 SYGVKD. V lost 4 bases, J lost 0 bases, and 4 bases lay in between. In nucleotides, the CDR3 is TGTGCCATCAGTGGGGGCTCCTACAATGAGCAGTTCTTC. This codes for CAISGGSYNEQFF.